This T cell receptor (beta chain) originates from a study of shared clonotypes between healthy human individuals. Assay: immunoSEQ multiplex PCR; the TCRdb copy retains only in-frame clones and omits some. The sample contains around 1.9 million clones, around 93% of which appear only once. Germline V lookup: CDR1 WSHSY, CDR2 SAAADI. CDR3 length: 13 amino acids. V trimming: 7 bases; J trimming: 4 bases; junction bases outside the gene matches: 3. Cells designated naive CD8 were CD45RO-negative and were positively selected for CCR7, with terminally differentiated effector memory CD45RA+ cells excluded.

This TCR was sampled from a man in his late teens or twenties in good health. Some clones in this sample may be carry-over from other donors' samples. This chain connects TRBV10-2 to TRBJ2-2; 7 bases are shared with TRBD1. The sequencing sample was made of naive CD8+ T cells from PBMCs. The chain's CDR3 is CASKGAVTGELFF. For the CDR3, the DNA is TGCGCCAGCAAGGGGGCGGTCACCGGGGAGCTGTTTTTT.